This entry lists 32 T cell receptor beta chains sequenced from one sample in a study of regulatory T cells in long-lasting Graves disease. Construction of TCR beta libraries relied on iRepertoire HTBI primers and on Arm-PCR targeting CDR3 regions. In TCRdb, the multiplex PCR reads were re-called with MiXCR into one record per CDR3 protein. There are 650,000 to 850,000 distinct CDR3 sequences in the sample; 30% occur only once, and about 42% lies in the top ten. Time point here: persistent/refractory GD, antithyroid drugs over 5 years with positive TRAb. The TCR library was made from RNA that had been extracted from PBMCs in TRIzol. Sample: peripheral blood mononuclear cells (PBMCs), taken when the disease was refractory, from a patient treated with antithyroid drugs. These receptors were taken from a female donor with Graves disease.

CDR3 residues: CSAFRQIRNEQYF. CDR3 DNA sequence: TGCAGTGCTTTTCGACAGATTCGCAACGAGCAGTACTTC. The chain couples TRBV20-1 to TRBJ2-7, with TRBD1 as a possible D gene (5 bases). Germline assignment: CDR1 DFQATT and CDR2 SNEGSKA (reference sequence). The CDR3 spans 13 residues. V lost 5 bases, J lost 5 bases, and 16 bases lay in between.

This chain links TRBV9 with TRBJ1-1; D possibly corresponds to TRBD1 (6 bases). CDR3 length equals 15 residues. The germline V gene encodes CDR1 SGDLS and CDR2 YYNGEE. Trimming shortened V by 0 bases and J by 2 bases, and 11 bases separated the two germline ends. This CDR3 is CASSVGGARNTEAFF. The DNA of the CDR3 is TGTGCCAGCAGCGTAGGGGGGGCACGAAACACTGAAGCTTTCTTT.

The rearrangement links TRBV12-3 or TRBV12-4 to TRBJ2-4; no reliable D call. The ends were cut back, 5 bases at V and 5 bases at J, with 13 bases in the middle. This CDR3 is built from 14 residues. The CDR3: CASSRLVGENIQYF. The CDR3 bases are TGTGCCAGCAGTCGCCTAGTCGGAGAAAACATTCAGTACTTC.

This clonotype was detected only a few times. The chain carries TRBV12-3 or TRBV12-4 and TRBJ1-2; D uncertain. V was cut by 7 bases and J by 4 bases, with 13 bases left in between. The CDR3 covers 13 residues. CDR3 nucleotides: TGTGCCAGCAACGACGCCAGGCCCTATGGCTACACCTTC. Its protein is CASNDARPYGYTF.

The chain recombines TRBV3-1 with TRBJ2-5, with D unclear. V lost 4 bases and J 1 base, leaving 13 bases between the germline ends. CDR3 length equals 15 residues. Germline V gene lookup returns CDR1 LGHDT and CDR2 YNNKEL (reference sequence). The CDR3 DNA sequence: TGTGCCAGCAGCCCCTACCGGGCCCTCCAAGAGACCCAGTACTTC. This gives the protein CASSPYRALQETQYF.

The sample holds many counts of this clonotype. V and J are TRBV12-3 or TRBV12-4 and TRBJ1-1; no definite D call. The CDR3 extends over 14 amino acids. Trimming cost V 2 bases and J 1 base, with 8 bases left between them. The CDR3 sequence is CASSLSAENTEAFF. The CDR3, as DNA: TGTGCCAGCAGTTTATCGGCCGAGAACACTGAAGCTTTCTTT.

The rearrangement joins TRBV18 to TRBJ1-2; no reliable D call. Germline CDR1 and CDR2: KGHSH and LQKENI. V was pared by 2 bases and J by 4 bases, with 11 bases between. CDR3 length equals 14 residues. The CDR3 DNA sequence: TGTGCCAGCTCACCAGGGCACAGTGGCTATGGCTACACCTTC. Its translation is CASSPGHSGYGYTF.

This clonotype was counted between two and nine times. The chain is built from TRBV9 and TRBJ1-4; D is unresolved. Germline lookup yields CDR1 SGDLS and CDR2 YYNGEE. This CDR3 has 13 residues. The V gene lost 3 bases and the J gene lost 8 bases, with 11 bases spanning the gap. The CDR3 nucleotides are TGTGCCAGCAGCGCCCCGACGGGGGAAAAACTGTTTTTT. It yields the protein CASSAPTGEKLFF. The whole variable domain, remainder taken from reference TRBV9 and TRBJ1-4, is DSGVTQTPKHLITATGQRVTLRCSPRSGDLSVYWYQQSLDQGLQFLIQYYNGEERAKGNILERFSAQQFPDLHSELNLSSLELGDSALYFCASSAPTGEKLFFGSGTQLSVL.

This clonotype has ten or more counts. The V gene is TRBV2, the J gene TRBJ2-2, with a tentative D call TRBD2 (6 bases). The CDR3 has 14 amino acids. Between the trimmed V and J ends, which lost 6 bases and 4 bases, there was a span of 12 bases. The V gene's germline CDR1 is SNHLY and CDR2 FYNNEI. CDR3 sequence reads: CASRALAGTGELFF. The CDR3 DNA reads TGTGCCAGCAGGGCACTAGCAGGCACCGGGGAGCTGTTTTTT.

This clonotype was seen more than once but under ten times. The chain couples TRBV7-8 to TRBJ1-1; TRBD1 matches 8 bases. This CDR3 contains 16 residues. CDR1 is SGHVS and CDR2 is FQNEAQ in the germline V gene. The V segment lost 2 bases and the J segment 0 bases; nucleotides outside the gene matches: 5. CDR3 loop: CASSLQGASVNTEAFF. Here the CDR3 DNA reads TGTGCCAGCAGCTTACAGGGGGCATCCGTGAACACTGAAGCTTTCTTT.

The V and J genes are TRBV7-8 and TRBJ1-2; D unclear. Deletions cut 2 bases from V and 2 bases from J, with 15 bases between. The CDR3 runs to 16 residues. Germline V gives CDR1 SGHVS, CDR2 FQNEAQ. CDR3 sequence reads: CASSLKHRVGNYGYTF. The CDR3 nucleotides are TGTGCCAGCAGCTTAAAACACCGGGTCGGCAACTATGGCTACACCTTC.

This clonotype has a handful of counts. This sequence joins TRBV28 and TRBJ2-2; 7 bases are a match to TRBD1. The CDR3 is 18 residues long. Germline trimming cut 7 bases from V and 3 bases from J; bases unmatched to any gene: 17. Germline CDR1 reads MDHEN; CDR2 reads SYDVKM. In nucleotides, the CDR3 is TGTGCCAGCACTCCCTCAGGCAGGGGGTTATCCGACACCGGGGAGCTGTTTTTT. As protein: CASTPSGRGLSDTGELFF.

This clonotype occurred a few times. V gene TRBV6-2 or TRBV6-3 combines with J gene TRBJ1-3, with a weak D call TRBD1 (5 bases). V lost 5 bases, J lost 4 bases, and 18 bases lay in between. The germline gives CDR1 MNHEY, CDR2 SVGEGT. The CDR3 consists of 16 residues. CDR3 in amino acids: CASSDPRGSGGNTIYF. The CDR3 nucleotides read TGTGCCAGCAGTGATCCCCGGGGGTCTGGGGGAAACACCATATATTTT.

The V and J genes are TRBV11-2 and TRBJ1-1; tentative D call: TRBD1 (5 bases). The CDR3 spans 15 residues. V lost 2 bases to trimming and J lost 1 base, with 11 bases between them. Germline V CDR1 and CDR2: SGHAT, FQNNGV. The CDR3 coding sequence is TGTGCCAGCAGCTTAAAGAGGGGTGCGAACACTGAAGCTTTCTTT. This encodes CASSLKRGANTEAFF.

This clonotype appeared a few times. The J gene is TRBJ1-6, the V gene TRBV5-5; 8 nucleotides match TRBD1. The CDR3 has 15 residues. Germline values: CDR1 SGHKS, CDR2 YYEKEE (reference sequence). Trimming removed 2 bases from V and 10 bases from J; junction bases left unmatched: 8. DNA for the CDR3: TGTGCCAGCAGCTTTCCCGGACAGGGAGGCTCACCCCTCCACTTT. Amino acids: CASSFPGQGGSPLHF.

This chain links TRBV7-3 with TRBJ2-3; 8 bases match TRBD1. With V trimmed by 5 bases and J by 4 bases, 8 bases remained unmatched. Germline V lookup: CDR1 SGHTA, CDR2 FQGTGA. CDR3 length: 15 residues. CDR3 region: CASSPMTGAADTQYF. The DNA of the CDR3 is TGTGCCAGCAGCCCGATGACAGGGGCGGCAGATACGCAGTATTTT.

This clonotype was seen only a few times. The chain has TRBV5-1 and TRBJ1-2, with D tentatively TRBD1 (5 bases). The CDR3 consists of 15 residues. V was clipped by 0 bases and J by 9 bases, with 18 bases between them. Germline CDR1 reads SGHRS; CDR2 reads YFSETQ. CDR3 loop: CASSLEGGDLVRYTF. For the CDR3, the DNA is TGCGCCAGCAGCTTGGAGGGTGGGGACCTCGTGCGCTACACCTTC. Full variable domain (rest looked up from reference TRBV5-1 and TRBJ1-2): KAGVTQTPRYLIKTRGQQVTLSCSPISGHRSVSWYQQTPGQGLQFLFEYFSETQRNKGNFPGRFSGRQFSNSRSEMNVSTLELGDSALYLCASSLEGGDLVRYTFGSGTRLTVV.

This clonotype has a handful of counts. This chain uses TRBV27 with TRBJ1-2, with no clear D. The length of the CDR3 is 14 residues. V lost 3 bases to trimming and J lost 4 bases, with 12 bases between them. In germline, CDR1 is MNHEY, CDR2 SMNVEV (reference sequence). CDR3 protein: CASSFRGPGYGYTF. DNA for the CDR3: TGTGCCAGCAGTTTTAGAGGGCCCGGCTATGGCTACACCTTC.

The V gene is TRBV24-1, the J gene TRBJ1-2; D might be TRBD1 (6 bases). Trimming removed 5 bases from V and 7 bases from J, with 7 bases in between. CDR1 and CDR2 (germline): KGHDR, SFDVKD. The CDR3 sequence is 11 residues long. DNA for the CDR3: TGTGCCACCAGTGCACAGGGTGGCTACACCTTC. It codes for CATSAQGGYTF.

This clonotype was counted a few times. V gene TRBV28 combines with J gene TRBJ1-1; 7 nucleotides line up with TRBD1. V trimming: 6 bases; J trimming: 5 bases; junction bases outside the gene matches: 9. CDR1 and CDR2 (germline): MDHEN, SYDVKM. This CDR3 contains 14 residues. CDR3 DNA sequence: TGTGCCAGCAGCCAATTGGACAGGACAACTGAAGCTTTCTTT. Residues: CASSQLDRTTEAFF.

The table lists this clonotype with many counts. This chain joins TRBV12-3 or TRBV12-4 and TRBJ1-3; D is possibly TRBD1 (6 bases). The CDR3 is 15 residues long. V was pared by 5 bases and J by 2 bases, with 13 bases between. CDR3 nucleotide sequence: TGTGCCAGCAGTACCCGGACAGTTGCTGGAAACACCATATATTTT. It is translated as CASSTRTVAGNTIYF.

This clonotype has more than one count but fewer than ten. The rearrangement uses TRBV3-1 and TRBJ1-5; D gene ambiguous. The V end was cut by 1 base, the J end by 3 bases, with 10 bases between. There are 15 residues in the CDR3. CDR1 and CDR2 (germline): LGHDT, YNNKEL (reference sequence). The CDR3, as DNA: TGTGCCAGCAGCCAAGGGAGTACCTCCAATCAGCCCCAGCATTTT. This gives the protein CASSQGSTSNQPQHF.

This chain links TRBV19 with TRBJ2-2; D gene uncertain. Germline V CDR1 and CDR2: LNHDA, SQIVND (reference sequence). This CDR3 contains 16 residues. V lost 6 bases to trimming and J lost 1 base, with 15 bases between them. CDR3 sequence: CASSRLRIGNTGELFF. CDR3 in DNA: TGTGCCAGTAGCCGCCTGAGAATTGGGAACACCGGGGAGCTGTTTTTT.

The chain has TRBV28 and TRBJ1-6; no clear D. V lost 4 bases and J 9 bases, leaving 16 bases between the germline ends. This CDR3 spans 15 amino acids. CDR1 is MDHEN and CDR2 is SYDVKM in the germline V gene. CDR3 in amino acids: CASSYSPGMGSPLHF. The CDR3 DNA sequence: TGTGCCAGCAGTTACTCGCCGGGTATGGGTTCACCCCTCCACTTT.

This clonotype came up many times. The CDR3: CASSFTGANQPQHF. The CDR3 nucleotides read TGTGCCAGCAGTTTTACAGGAGCCAATCAGCCCCAGCATTTT. The chain has TRBV28 and TRBJ1-5, with a possible D match to TRBD1 (5 bases). Trimming pared 3 bases from V and 3 bases from J, leaving 9 bases between. This CDR3 contains 14 residues. In germline, CDR1 is MDHEN, CDR2 SYDVKM.

V gene TRBV28 combines with J gene TRBJ1-4, with unresolved D. The CDR3 sequence is 11 residues long. CDR1 is MDHEN and CDR2 is SYDVKM in the germline V gene. V was pared by 6 bases and J by 6 bases, with 5 bases between. DNA of the CDR3: TGTGCCAGCAGCCTTTATGAAAAACTGTTTTTT. Its translation: CASSLYEKLFF.

This clonotype was seen more than once but under ten times. The V and J genes are TRBV15 and TRBJ1-1, with D possibly TRBD1 on 6 matching bases. Germline V gives CDR1 LNHNV, CDR2 YYDKDF (reference sequence). The CDR3 sequence is 14 residues long. With 3 bases removed from V and 4 bases from J, the gap between germline ends came to 12 bases. The CDR3 DNA reads as TGTGCCACCAGCAGCTCGGGGGCGACCACTGAAGCTTTCTTT. Amino acids: CATSSSGATTEAFF.

This chain uses TRBV5-5 with TRBJ2-7; TRBD1 aligns across 10 bases. This CDR3 contains 14 residues. Losses at the gene ends were 4 bases for V and 8 bases for J; bases not matched to a gene: 9. Germline V gene data show CDR1 as SGHKS and CDR2 as YYEKEE (reference sequence). CDR3 protein: CASSVPGQGTQQYF. CDR3 DNA sequence: TGTGCCAGCAGCGTGCCGGGACAGGGGACACAGCAGTACTTC.

The V call is TRBV30, the J call TRBJ1-1; 10 bases line up with TRBD1. J lost 11 bases, V lost 1 base, and 13 bases had no gene match. This CDR3 has 15 amino acids. The germline gives CDR1 GTSNPN, CDR2 SVGIG (reference sequence). The CDR3 protein is CAWSAGQGSSSRAFF. CDR3 in DNA: TGTGCCTGGAGTGCGGGACAGGGGTCCTCATCTAGGGCTTTCTTT.

This clonotype was counted only a few times. The gene calls are TRBV6-2 or TRBV6-3 and TRBJ2-2; D is uncertain. CDR3 length: 12 amino acids. The V and J ends lost 5 bases and 3 bases respectively, with 4 bases between them. The germline gives CDR1 MNHEY, CDR2 SVGEGT. CDR3 loop: CASSEDTGELFF. CDR3 nucleotide sequence: TGTGCCAGCAGTGAAGACACCGGGGAGCTGTTTTTT.

Ten or more counts support this clonotype. The chain combines TRBV6-5 with TRBJ2-7; D is perhaps TRBD1 (6 bases). CDR3 length: 13 amino acids. Trimming stripped 2 bases from V and 11 bases from J, with 16 bases between. Per the germline V gene, CDR1 is MNHEY and CDR2 is SVGAGI. CDR3 coding DNA: TGTGCCAGCAGTTACCCAAACACAGGGATGGAGTACTTC. This encodes CASSYPNTGMEYF.

There are a few counts of this clonotype. The genes are TRBV29-1 and TRBJ1-1; D gene uncertain. The CDR3 is 12 residues long. Trimming shortened V by 4 bases and J by 6 bases, and 12 bases separated the two germline ends. Germline V gives CDR1 SQVTM, CDR2 ANQGSEA. CDR3 bases: TGCAGCGTTGGTGGAGGTGGCGCTGAAGCTTTCTTT. The encoded protein is CSVGGGGAEAFF.